This T cell receptor beta chain is drawn from a study of T cell responses to AZD1222 COVID-19 vaccine. Across the study: Pooled in the analysis were second doses at about 4 or about 12 weeks. Points from the study as a whole: Reports say nearly half of spike-specific TCRs go after unmutated variant regions. Repertoire sampling was restricted to post-peak T cell response timepoints. At 160-218 and 743-854, vaccine-associated CD4 TCRs were dominant, and they spanned spike.

Repertoires were generated with immunoSEQ multiplex PCR, while TCRdb's copy carries only in-frame clones and drops some. The sample holds roughly 130,000 clones, 75% to 95% seen once. Notes on this clone: What it recognizes is unknown.

This CDR3 comprises 15 residues. Germline V gives CDR1 SGHRS, CDR2 YFSETQ. Trimming removed 0 bases from V and 1 base from J, with 10 bases in between. The source of this sequence is an adult in good health. This rearrangement joins TRBV5-1 to TRBJ1-1; D is possibly TRBD1 (5 bases). This sample comprised peripheral blood, obtained on day 0 of AZD1222 vaccination. This chain's CDR3 is CASSLVGRGNTEAFF. CDR3 DNA sequence: TGCGCCAGCAGCTTGGTGGGACGGGGGAACACTGAAGCTTTCTTT.